This entry lists 32 T cell receptor beta chains sequenced from one sample in a study of blood T cell repertoires in COVID-19. Only in-frame clones appear in the TCRdb table, and some are missing; sequencing was by immunoSEQ multiplex PCR. The sample has 150,000 to 200,000 clones, approximately 80% seen once. The sequencing input was PBMCs or T cells enriched from blood (not recorded which). Receptors originate from a man aged 35 to 55 who had recovered from COVID-19.

This clone came up a few times. The chain links TRBV29-1 to TRBJ1-2; possibly TRBD1 for D (5 bases). The CDR3 totals 11 residues. CDR1 and CDR2 (germline): SQVTM, ANQGSEA. V lost 6 bases, J lost 6 bases, and 11 bases lay in between. The CDR3 sequence: CSVGGDHGYTF. The CDR3 DNA is TGCAGCGTGGGGGGAGATCATGGCTACACCTTC.

This clone was counted only a few times. This chain uses TRBV2 with TRBJ1-5, with D hard to call. Germline V CDR1 and CDR2: SNHLY, FYNNEI. The CDR3 spans 14 residues. V was cut by 8 bases and J by 0 bases, with 11 bases left in between. CDR3 region: CASATDHSNQPQHF. CDR3 DNA sequence: TGTGCCAGCGCCACAGACCATAGCAATCAGCCCCAGCATTTT.

J is TRBJ1-1 and V is TRBV30; D gene ambiguous. In germline, CDR1 is GTSNPN, CDR2 SVGIG (reference sequence). The CDR3 is 15 residues long. V gave up 0 bases and J gave up 5 bases, with 16 bases separating them. The CDR3 DNA reads TGTGCCTGGAGTGTACGCGGCTTCCTTGGAACTGAAGCTTTCTTT. It encodes CAWSVRGFLGTEAFF.

The V and J genes are TRBV19 and TRBJ2-3; D not certain. The V end lost 4 bases, the J end lost 1 base, and 12 bases lay between the germline ends. This CDR3 comprises 15 residues. Germline V gene sequence: CDR1 LNHDA, CDR2 SQIVND (reference sequence). The CDR3 DNA sequence: TGTGCCAGTAGTACTATATTCCCGCGCACAGATACGCAGTATTTT. This encodes CASSTIFPRTDTQYF. Full variable domain (missing parts from reference TRBV19 and TRBJ2-3): DGGITQSPKYLFRKEGQNVTLSCEQNLNHDAMYWYRQDPGQGLRLIYYSQIVNDFQKGDIAEGYSVSREKKESFPLTVTSAQKNPTAFYLCASSTIFPRTDTQYFGPGTRLTVL.

The table lists this clone with a count of one. The chain couples TRBV5-1 to TRBJ2-3; D uncertain. CDR3 length equals 14 residues. The germline V gene encodes CDR1 SGHRS and CDR2 YFSETQ. V was clipped by 0 bases and J by 3 bases, with 8 bases between them. In nucleotides, the CDR3 is TGCGCCAGCAGCTTGGATGCGGTGACAGATACGCAGTATTTT. Residues: CASSLDAVTDTQYF.

This sequence joins TRBV5-4 and TRBJ2-5, with TRBD1 matching 7 bases. CDR1 is SGHNT, CDR2 YYREEE, per germline (reference sequence). V shed 7 bases, J shed 4 bases, and the junction held 4 bases outside the gene matches. CDR3 length equals 12 residues. Here the CDR3 reads CASLDRAETQYF. In DNA, the CDR3 is TGTGCCAGCTTAGACAGGGCAGAGACCCAGTACTTC. Using reference TRBV5-4 and TRBJ2-5 for the parts outside the CDR3, the full variable domain is ETGVTQSPTHLIKTRGQQVTLRCSSQSGHNTVSWYQQALGQGPQFIFQYYREEENGRGNFPPRFSGLQFPNYSSELNVNALELDDSALYLCASLDRAETQYFGPGTRLLVL.

The chain joins TRBV30 to TRBJ2-2; unclear D gene. This CDR3 comprises 13 residues. Germline CDR1 GTSNPN, CDR2 SVGIG (reference sequence). Trimming took 4 bases from V and 5 from J, leaving 11 bases between them. The CDR3 DNA is TGTGCCTGGAAAATTGCGGCAACCGGGGAGCTGTTTTTT. Its protein is CAWKIAATGELFF. The full variable domain, its missing parts supplied by reference TRBV30 and TRBJ2-2, is SQTIHQWPATLVQPVGSPLSLECTVEGTSNPNLYWYRQAAGRGLQLLFYSVGIGQISSEVPQNLSASRPQDRQFILSSKKLLLSDSGFYLCAWKIAATGELFFGEGSRLTVL.

The V and J genes are TRBV4-1 and TRBJ2-3, with 10 bases that match TRBD1. The V gene's germline CDR1 is MGHRA and CDR2 YSYEKL. The CDR3 covers 14 residues. J lost 3 bases, V lost 6 bases, and 3 bases had no gene match. The CDR3 nucleotides read TGCGCCAGCAGTTGGGACAGGGGAACAGATACGCAGTATTTT. This gives the protein CASSWDRGTDTQYF.

The rearrangement links TRBV4-2 to TRBJ1-3, with TRBD1 matching over 7 bases. The V and J ends lost 3 bases and 0 bases, in that order; junction bases with no gene match: 2. CDR1 and CDR2 from the germline V gene are LGHNA and YNFKEQ. The CDR3 runs to 15 residues. This CDR3 reads CASSQDRHSGNTIYF. DNA for the CDR3: TGTGCCAGCAGCCAGGACAGGCACTCTGGAAACACCATATATTTT.

This chain joins TRBV6-5 and TRBJ1-1; D is unclear. This CDR3 is built from 14 residues. Germline V lookup: CDR1 MNHEY, CDR2 SVGAGI. V was shortened by 5 bases and J by 0 bases, with 10 bases between the two germline ends. CDR3 in amino acids: CASSIFYMNTEAFF. Here the CDR3 DNA reads TGTGCCAGCAGTATCTTTTATATGAACACTGAAGCTTTCTTT.

The chain joins TRBV9 to TRBJ1-1; D ambiguous. The CDR3 runs to 11 residues. Germline V gene lookup returns CDR1 SGDLS and CDR2 YYNGEE. The germline V and J ends were trimmed by 0 bases and 8 bases, with 5 bases remaining between them. DNA for the CDR3: TGTGCCAGCAGCGTAGGGCCGGAAGCTTTCTTT. It is translated as CASSVGPEAFF.

The chain employs TRBV6-1 and TRBJ1-2; 10 positions agree with TRBD1. The CDR3 has 15 amino acids. J was trimmed by 8 bases and V by 1 base; bases with no gene match: 7. Germline-derived CDR1 and CDR2 are MNHNS and SASEGT. The CDR3 loop is CASSEEGTGAGGYTF. In nucleotides, the CDR3 is TGTGCCAGCAGTGAAGAAGGGACAGGGGCCGGAGGCTACACCTTC.

The gene calls are TRBV29-1 and TRBJ1-2, with TRBD1 matching 7 bases. The CDR3 runs 13 residues. Trimming removed 6 bases from V and 6 bases from J; junction bases left unmatched: 10. Germline lookup yields CDR1 SQVTM and CDR2 ANQGSEA. CDR3 DNA: TGCAGCGTCCTCATACAGGGGATCGATGGCTACACCTTC. Protein product: CSVLIQGIDGYTF.

The V gene is TRBV9, the J gene TRBJ2-2; 8 nucleotides line up with TRBD1. The germline CDR1 and CDR2 sequences are SGDLS and YYNGEE. CDR3 length: 14 amino acids. J lost 7 bases, V lost 3 bases, and 5 bases had no gene match. The CDR3 here is CASSAQGAGGELFF. The DNA of the CDR3 is TGTGCCAGCAGCGCTCAGGGGGCTGGCGGGGAGCTGTTTTTT.

This chain uses TRBV5-4 with TRBJ1-1, with TRBD1 matching 9 bases. Trimming cost V 4 bases and J 3 bases; bases outside gene matches: 1. Germline-derived CDR1 and CDR2 are SGHNT and YYREEE (reference sequence). CDR3 size: 13 residues. The CDR3 loop reads CASSRTGDTEAFF. The CDR3 nucleotides are TGTGCCAGCAGCAGGACAGGGGACACTGAAGCTTTCTTT.

The chain employs TRBV5-1 and TRBJ1-6; 10 positions match TRBD1. The V gene's germline CDR1 is SGHRS and CDR2 YFSETQ. V dropped 3 bases and J dropped 3; count of bases not matched to a gene: 3. This CDR3 comprises 16 residues. The CDR3 region has the DNA TGCGCCAGCAGCTCGACAGGGGGCTTCTATAATTCACCCCTCCACTTT. As protein: CASSSTGGFYNSPLHF.

The V and J genes are TRBV6-4 and TRBJ1-5; D is unresolved. Trimming left V 3 bases short and J 3 bases short, with 6 bases between. CDR1 and CDR2 (germline): MRHNA, SNTAGT. The CDR3 runs 13 residues. CDR3: CASSEGPNQPQHF. In DNA, the CDR3 is TGTGCCAGCAGTGAGGGCCCCAATCAGCCCCAGCATTTT.

This chain connects TRBV3-1 (or the pseudogene TRBV3-2) to TRBJ1-2, with 7 bases lining up with TRBD1. The V gene's germline CDR1 is LGHDT and CDR2 YNNKEL (reference sequence). The length of the CDR3 is 14 residues. The J segment lost 2 bases and the V segment lost 3 bases, leaving 3 bases of the junction unmatched. This CDR3 reads CASSQGQFNYGYTF. For the CDR3, the DNA is TGTGCCAGCAGCCAGGGACAGTTCAACTATGGCTACACCTTC.

This chain joins TRBV5-1 and TRBJ1-2, with TRBD1 identical over 7 bases. Trimming removed 5 bases from V and 4 bases from J; junction bases left unmatched: 11. In germline, CDR1 is SGHRS, CDR2 YFSETQ. The CDR3 covers 15 residues. The chain's CDR3 is CASRPGQDLTYGYTF. The CDR3 nucleotides are TGCGCCAGCAGGCCCGGACAGGACCTAACCTATGGCTACACCTTC.

This clone has a handful of counts. The rearrangement joins TRBV11-1 to TRBJ2-2, with TRBD2 matching 11 bases. This CDR3 spans 16 amino acids. CDR1 SGHAT and CDR2 FQDESV come from the germline V gene (reference sequence). V lost 2 bases and J lost 1; bases outside the gene matches: 0. The CDR3 coding sequence is TGTGCCAGCAGCTTACTAGCGGGGGGGAACACCGGGGAGCTGTTTTTT. Translated, it gives CASSLLAGGNTGELFF.

This chain connects TRBV2 to TRBJ2-5, with 11 bases aligning to TRBD1. Germline-derived CDR1 and CDR2 are SNHLY and FYNNEI. V lost 6 bases, J lost 5 bases, and 5 bases stayed unmatched. CDR3 length: 14 residues. CDR3 nucleotides: TGTGCCAGCAGAGGGACAGGGGGGAGGGAGACCCAGTACTTC. Translation gives CASRGTGGRETQYF.

The V and J genes are TRBV6-4 and TRBJ1-1; perhaps TRBD1 as D (5 bases). V gave up 7 bases and J gave up 5 bases, with 17 bases separating them. This CDR3 is 14 amino acids long. In germline, CDR1 is MRHNA, CDR2 SNTAGT. The CDR3 DNA reads as TGTGCCAGCACCCCAGGGTCTTGGGCGACTGAAGCTTTCTTT. Translating gives CASTPGSWATEAFF.

This CDR3 is CASSLDSFTGELFF. The CDR3 DNA sequence: TGTGCCAGCAGCCTTGACAGTTTCACCGGGGAGCTGTTTTTT. The chain employs TRBV3-1 (or the pseudogene TRBV3-2) and TRBJ2-2; TRBD1 might be the D (5 bases). The CDR3 covers 14 residues. Trimming pared 4 bases from V and 4 bases from J, leaving 10 bases between. From germline, CDR1 is LGHDT and CDR2 YNNKEL (reference sequence).

The chain carries TRBV30 and TRBJ1-3; 9 bases are shared with TRBD1. V shed 2 bases and J 5 bases; nucleotides not matched to a gene: 7. CDR1 and CDR2 from the germline V gene are GTSNPN and SVGIG (reference sequence). This CDR3 contains 15 residues. The CDR3 here is CAWSNPGQGRNTIYF. DNA for the CDR3: TGTGCCTGGAGTAACCCAGGACAGGGGAGAAACACCATATATTTT.

The J gene is TRBJ1-2, the V gene TRBV27; no clear D. Per germline, CDR1 MNHEY and CDR2 SMNVEV (reference sequence). The CDR3 runs to 15 residues. Trimming cost V 2 bases and J 5 bases, with 15 bases left between them. The DNA for the CDR3 is TGTGCCAGCAGTTTAAGTGCGTGGCTAGGTTATGGCTACACCTTC. Translation gives CASSLSAWLGYGYTF.

V and J are TRBV14 and TRBJ1-1; D is undetermined. Trimming cost V 4 bases and J 8 bases, with 11 bases left between them. Germline V gene lookup returns CDR1 SGHDN and CDR2 FVKESK. The length of the CDR3 is 12 residues. This chain's CDR3 is CASSPSRPEAFF. CDR3 in DNA: TGTGCCAGCAGCCCTAGTAGGCCAGAAGCTTTCTTT.

The CDR3 DNA reads as TGTGCCAGCAGAATGCGGGGGGGAGTGGAAAAACTGTTTTTT. The encoded protein is CASRMRGGVEKLFF. The V call is TRBV2, the J call TRBJ1-4; D perhaps matches TRBD1 (5 bases). Germline CDR1 reads SNHLY; CDR2 reads FYNNEI. Between the trimmed V and J ends, which lost 6 bases and 8 bases, there was a span of 16 bases. CDR3 length: 14 amino acids. Variable domain in full (rest from reference TRBV2 and TRBJ1-4): EPEVTQTPSHQVTQMGQEVILRCVPISNHLYFYWYRQILGQKVEFLVSFYNNEISEKSEIFDDQFSVERPDGSNFTLKIRSTKLEDSAMYFCASRMRGGVEKLFFGSGTQLSVL.

The chain couples TRBV9 to TRBJ1-2; TRBD1 matches at 9 bases. The junction had 5 bases not matched to a gene; V was cut back by 4 bases and J by 1 base. The V gene's germline CDR1 is SGDLS and CDR2 YYNGEE. The CDR3 extends over 15 amino acids. CDR3 sequence reads: CASSPQGQGNYGYTF. CDR3 coding DNA: TGTGCCAGCAGCCCTCAGGGACAGGGTAACTATGGCTACACCTTC.

The chain combines TRBV5-3 with TRBJ1-1, with 7 bases lining up with TRBD1. TRBV5-3 is flagged as an ORF with uncertain function. The junction had 12 bases not matched to a gene; V was cut back by 4 bases and J by 6 bases. The CDR3 contains 15 residues. The CDR3 region is CARSTNRRQGPEAFF. In DNA, the CDR3 is TGTGCCAGAAGCACCAACCGCCGACAGGGCCCTGAAGCTTTCTTT.

The chain couples TRBV6-5 to TRBJ2-1; 9 nucleotides line up with TRBD2. Germline loops: CDR1 MNHEY, CDR2 SVGAGI. Trimming removed 2 bases from V and 3 bases from J; junction bases left unmatched: 5. This CDR3 is 16 amino acids long. The CDR3 is CASSYTIAGVYNEQFF. The CDR3 coding sequence is TGTGCCAGCAGTTACACAATAGCGGGGGTCTACAATGAGCAGTTCTTC.

The V call is TRBV20-1, the J call TRBJ1-4, with 10 bases matching TRBD1. Losses at the gene ends were 3 bases for V and 0 bases for J; bases not matched to a gene: 1. The V gene's germline CDR1 is DFQATT and CDR2 SNEGSKA (reference sequence). The CDR3 has 15 amino acids. CDR3 residues: CSASGTGATNEKLFF. The CDR3 bases are TGCAGTGCTAGTGGGACAGGGGCAACTAATGAAAAACTGTTTTTT.

V and J are TRBV6-5 and TRBJ1-1; D is unresolved. Trimming cost V 6 bases and J 2 bases, with 7 bases left between them. The CDR3 loop spans 12 amino acids. CDR1 and CDR2 from the germline V gene are MNHEY and SVGAGI. The CDR3 is CASSAGNTEAFF. The CDR3 coding sequence is TGTGCCAGCAGCGCGGGTAACACTGAAGCTTTCTTT.